Below, 3 T cell receptor beta chains from the same sample are listed, as sequenced in a study of CD8 T cells in ankylosing spondylitis. General observations from the study: A motif in TCR beta, a set of seven to nine highly homologous variants, appeared characteristic of ankylosing spondylitis blood.

Their recognized antigens are unknown. TCRdb re-derived calls from the 5' RACE reads in MiXCR, one entry per CDR3 protein. Of fewer than 550,000 distinct CDR3 sequences in the sample, roughly 5% are singletons; the top ten hold approximately 3.5%. The sequenced sample was blood, either unsorted or a sorted T cell fraction (not recorded which). The receptors derive from a male donor with ankylosing spondylitis.

This clonotype was counted at least ten times. The chain recombines TRBV10-3 with TRBJ2-1; 8 bases are a match to TRBD2. The germline V gene has CDR1 ENHRY and CDR2 SYGVKD. This CDR3 has 12 residues. The trim removed 6 bases at V and 10 bases at J, leaving 5 bases unmatched. The CDR3 loop is CAIRAGVEEQFF. The CDR3 DNA follows: TGTGCCATCAGAGCGGGAGTCGAAGAGCAGTTCTTC.

Many counts were recorded for this clonotype. V is TRBV20-1 and J is TRBJ2-7, with D possibly matching TRBD2 (5 bases). Germline V gene data show CDR1 as DFQATT and CDR2 as SNEGSKA (reference sequence). Trimming stripped 1 base from V and 4 bases from J, with 11 bases between. The CDR3 length is 13 residues. The CDR3 sequence is CSARAPGLYEQYF. The CDR3 DNA follows: TGCAGTGCTAGAGCTCCCGGACTTTACGAGCAGTACTTC.

There are a few counts of this clonotype. The chain combines TRBV18 with TRBJ2-3; D is undetermined. The germline CDR1 and CDR2 sequences are KGHSH and LQKENI. Deletions cut 2 bases from V and 3 bases from J, with 12 bases between. The CDR3 contains 15 residues. CDR3 bases: TGTGCCAGCTCACCAGGGTCCCACACTACAGATACGCAGTATTTT. It codes for CASSPGSHTTDTQYF.